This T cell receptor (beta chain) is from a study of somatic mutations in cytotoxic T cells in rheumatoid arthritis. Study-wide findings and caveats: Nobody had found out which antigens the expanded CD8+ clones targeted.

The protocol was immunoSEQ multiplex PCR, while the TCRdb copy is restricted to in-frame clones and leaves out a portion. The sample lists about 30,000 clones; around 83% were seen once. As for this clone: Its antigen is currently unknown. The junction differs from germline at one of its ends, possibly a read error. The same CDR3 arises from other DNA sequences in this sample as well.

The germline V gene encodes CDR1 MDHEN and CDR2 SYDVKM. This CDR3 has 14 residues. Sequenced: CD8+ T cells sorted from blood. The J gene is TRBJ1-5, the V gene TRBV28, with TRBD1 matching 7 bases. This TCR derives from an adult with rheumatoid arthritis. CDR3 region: CASSNRGSNQPQHF. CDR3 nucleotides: TGTGCCAGCAGCAACAGGGGTAGCAACCAGCCCCAGCATTTT.